This T cell receptor beta chain was recorded in a study of shared clonotypes between healthy human individuals. Study findings and constraints: It was observed that 4% to 6% of naive CD4 clonotypes were shared across a handful of donors.

About this clone itself: As yet, its antigen is unknown.

All donors qualified as healthy HIV-negative adults and had experienced no recent acute infections or vaccinations. Subsets obtained from CD4+ cells comprised CD45RA+ naive and CD45RA-negative memory cells. Per the study methods: From ImmunoSEQ came sequences covering only the junction and carrying no quality scores, so filtering differed. Data came from immunoSEQ multiplex PCR; TCRdb stores just in-frame clones and leaves some out. The DNA was the basis for D and trimming; V, J and clone size are from that table. Of some 2,400,000 clones in the sample, roughly 95% were seen once. The germline V gene encodes CDR1 MGHRA and CDR2 YSYEKL. V lost 0 bases to trimming and J lost 0 bases, with 11 bases between them. The CDR3 sequence is 16 residues long.

The chain employs TRBV4-1 and TRBJ1-1, with D possibly TRBD1 on 6 matching bases. The sequenced sample consisted of naive CD4+ T cells sorted from blood. Described subset: CD45RA+ positively selected. The sequence was collected from a man between 18 and 29 years old in good health. CDR3 nucleotides: TGCGCCAGCAGCCAAGAGGGGGCAAGTTTGAACACTGAAGCTTTCTTT. It yields the protein CASSQEGASLNTEAFF.